What follows describes a single TCR beta chain. Which antigen it targets is not known. Base qualities are not recorded, but no much larger clone differs from it by a single base. The data stem from a study of T-cell memory formation after mild COVID-19 (dated by TCRdb to the early 2020s). Notes on the research overall: Most TCR sequence clusters were specific to one of the two donors. T-cell clones expanding and contracting after mild COVID-19 in two donors were tracked by longitudinal TCRalpha and TCRbeta repertoire sequencing. The cohort was made up of two young adult volunteers, one female and one male, who were previously healthy.

Ficoll-Paque density gradient centrifugation was used to isolate PBMCs. What the work shows at the level of the full study, not this receptor alone: Clones contracting from day 15 to 85 had balanced CD4/CD8 phenotypes, while a second wave expanding from day 15 to 37 was biased towards CD4+. SARS-CoV-2 specificity of the second-wave clones peaking on day 37 was not confirmed. The study included only two mild cases, and larger cohorts that include severe cases with pre-infection samples were judged to be necessary. Some responding clones were detected in pre-infection memory, suggesting pre-existing cross-reactive memory T cells joined the SARS-CoV-2 response. Contracting CD4+ clones turned up mainly in the CM and EM memory subsets, whereas EMRA was where CD8+ clones were enriched.

TCRdb records Illumina NovaSeq 6000 as the sequencer. TCRalpha and TCRbeta cDNA libraries were built by 5'RACE with constant-segment primers, adding sample barcodes and unique molecular identifiers. Trizol reagent was used to extract RNA from every sample. The libraries were amplified in two PCR steps, and the second step added a second sample barcode and Illumina TruSeq adapters. Libraries were sequenced on an Illumina NovaSeq with 2 x 150 bp paired-end reads. Regarding the original processing steps: Demultiplexing of reads and collapsing into UMI-guided consensus sequences were performed with migec v1.2.7. Using mixcr v2.1.11, the UMI consensuses were aligned to TRA and TRB V and J templates and assembled into clonotypes. Expanded or contracted clonotypes were those called significant by both edgeR and NoisET, with noise models trained on biological replicates. For edgeR calls, the cutoffs were a false discovery rate-adjusted p below 0.01 and a log2 fold-change threshold of 1. As an exploratory analysis of dynamics, max-normalized trajectories of the 1000 most abundant clonotypes were examined with PCA combined with hierarchical clustering. Separately sequenced CD4+ and CD8+ repertoires were used to assign the CD4 or CD8 phenotype of responding clones. TCRdb took the public reads, trimmed them with fastp at Q25, ran MiXCR for clone calling and kept in-frame beta chains. All rows with the same CDR3 protein become a single entry with the most common DNA and genes. TCRdb's processing, not the authors' own work, is the source of the V and J calls. The sample includes 470,000 or so distinct CDR3 sequences, with roughly 20% observed a single time. The ten most abundant clones make up roughly 12% of the sample.

Sequenced: PBMCs or a T cell subset sorted from them (not recorded which). The sequence came from an adult woman who had mild COVID-19 (a few samples of this study predate the infection). The sample titles of this study are shuffled in the database, so cell type and time point are left out; the donor was told from shared clones.

The DNA reads as follows: TGCAGCGTTTTGGACAGTCGGGAGCAGTACTTC. It translates as CSVLDSREQYF. The receptor chain draws on TRBV29-1 and TRBJ2-7, with a tentative D gene TRBD1 over 6 matching bases. CDR1 and CDR2 (SQVTM, ANQGSEA) derive from the germline V gene. The CDR3 numbers 11 residues from cysteine through phenylalanine. The retained sequence is limited to the CDR3, 33 bases, with the frame set at the first base. V is shortened by 5 bases, J by 7 bases, and the region joining them spans 12 bases.